Below, one T cell receptor beta chain is given with its context. Repertoires were generated with immunoSEQ multiplex PCR, while TCRdb's copy carries only in-frame clones and drops some. The data hold over 450,000 clones, with approximately 80% observed a single time. This CDR3 spans 17 amino acids. Germline V lookup: CDR1 MNHEY, CDR2 SMNVEV (reference sequence). V shed 6 bases, J shed 6 bases, and the junction held 12 bases outside the gene matches. The sample belongs to a study of shared T cell receptors in the human thymus. The same specimen was also included in a second study, on human thymus T cells. From that second work: Thymic and blood repertoires appeared to show biased V and J gene usage.

V usage is TRBV27 and J usage is TRBJ2-1, with 12 bases identical to TRBD2. The sequenced sample was thymocytes. This receptor was identified in a boy younger than two with a congenital heart defect. CDR3 residues: CASSSRASGREGNEQFF. The CDR3 bases are TGTGCCAGCAGCTCGCGGGCTAGCGGGAGGGAGGGCAATGAGCAGTTCTTC.